The 19 T cell receptor beta chains listed next were all sequenced from one sample in a study of blood T cell repertoires in COVID-19. Libraries were prepared by immunoSEQ multiplex PCR; TCRdb keeps only in-frame clonotypes and omits some of them. The sample lists about 480,000 clones, around nine tenths occurring once. Sample: peripheral blood. The receptors shown here come from a woman between 50 and 59 years old with COVID-19, enrolled during active disease.

The gene calls are TRBV27 and TRBJ1-5; D might be TRBD1 (5 bases). Between the trimmed V and J ends, which lost 1 base and 0 bases, there was a span of 10 bases. The CDR3 is 16 amino acids. Germline V gene sequence: CDR1 MNHEY, CDR2 SMNVEV (reference sequence). The CDR3 loop is CASSLLGVSSNQPQHF. CDR3 coding DNA: TGTGCCAGCAGTTTATTAGGGGTTAGTAGCAATCAGCCCCAGCATTTT.

V is TRBV7-9 and J is TRBJ2-2; maybe TRBD2 (6 bases). V lost 5 bases to trimming and J lost 2 bases, with 18 bases between them. The CDR3 is 17 residues long. CDR1 is SEHNR, CDR2 FQNEAQ, per germline (reference sequence). CDR3 DNA: TGTGCCAGCAGCCCATTTAGGGGAGGACCCAACACCGGGGAGCTGTTTTTT. It codes for CASSPFRGGPNTGELFF.

The V and J genes are TRBV19 and TRBJ2-3, with D perhaps TRBD2 (5 bases). This CDR3 is 14 amino acids long. Germline values: CDR1 LNHDA, CDR2 SQIVND (reference sequence). V dropped 3 bases and J dropped 3 bases, with 10 bases sitting between them. The CDR3 nucleotides read TGTGCCAGTAGTATTCGGGAAGCGACAGATACGCAGTATTTT. Its protein is CASSIREATDTQYF.

This chain connects TRBV4-1 to TRBJ1-1; 12 nucleotides align to TRBD1. CDR3 size: 19 residues. With V trimmed by 2 bases and J by 0 bases, 10 bases remained unmatched. Germline CDR1 and CDR2: MGHRA and YSYEKL. This CDR3 is CASSQPGQGARKMNTEAFF. Written as DNA, the CDR3 is TGCGCCAGCAGCCAACCGGGACAGGGGGCTAGGAAGATGAACACTGAAGCTTTCTTT.

This chain joins TRBV7-9 and TRBJ2-7; D perhaps matches TRBD1 (5 bases). The V gene's germline CDR1 is SEHNR and CDR2 FQNEAQ (reference sequence). This CDR3 has 15 amino acids. Trimming left V 1 base short and J 2 bases short, with 12 bases between. The CDR3 reads CASSLGSGMTYEQYF. The CDR3 DNA sequence: TGTGCCAGCAGCTTAGGGTCAGGGATGACCTACGAGCAGTACTTC. Full variable domain (outside the CDR3, taken from reference TRBV7-9 and TRBJ2-7): DTGVSQNPRHKITKRGQNVTFRCDPISEHNRLYWYRQTLGQGPEFLTYFQNEAQLEKSRLLSDRFSAERPKGSFSTLEIQRTEQGDSAMYLCASSLGSGMTYEQYFGPGTRLTVT.

The chain uses TRBV7-2 and TRBJ1-6; possible D gene TRBD1, 6 bases. Germline lookup yields CDR1 SGHTA and CDR2 FQGNSA. The CDR3 spans 15 residues. Trimming cost V 3 bases and J 8 bases, with 14 bases left between them. The CDR3 region is CASSFVAGADSPLHF. In nucleotides, the CDR3 is TGTGCCAGCAGCTTCGTAGCGGGGGCGGATTCACCCCTCCACTTT. The full variable domain, its missing parts supplied by reference TRBV7-2 and TRBJ1-6, is GAGVSQSPSNKVTEKGKDVELRCDPISGHTALYWYRQSLGQGLEFLIYFQGNSAPDKSGLPSDRFSAERTGGSVSTLTIQRTQQEDSAVYLCASSFVAGADSPLHFGNGTRLTVT.

The V gene is TRBV12-3 or TRBV12-4, the J gene TRBJ2-1, with TRBD2 matching 7 bases. Unmatched junction bases numbered 9, after V lost 7 bases and J lost 9 bases. This CDR3 is 13 amino acids long. The CDR3 DNA reads as TGTGCCAGCACCCTAGGACTAGTTAGTGAGCAGTTCTTC. Amino acid sequence: CASTLGLVSEQFF.

The V gene is TRBV5-1, the J gene TRBJ2-1; 8 bases align to TRBD1. The length of the CDR3 is 16 residues. Germline V lookup: CDR1 SGHRS, CDR2 YFSETQ. With 0 bases clipped from V and 7 bases from J, the junction kept 9 bases outside the gene matches. Here the CDR3 DNA reads TGCGCCAGCAGCTTGGCCCTGGGGCAGGGGGCGAATGAGCAGTTCTTC. It is translated as CASSLALGQGANEQFF.

The chain is built from TRBV27 and TRBJ2-5, with a possible D match to TRBD2 (6 bases). The CDR3 is 14 residues long. Between the trimmed V and J ends, which lost 4 bases and 0 bases, there was a span of 9 bases. Germline lookup yields CDR1 MNHEY and CDR2 SMNVEV (reference sequence). The CDR3 sequence: CASSSRDYQETQYF. The CDR3 DNA reads TGTGCCAGCAGTTCCCGGGACTACCAAGAGACCCAGTACTTC.

This clone was picked up a small number of times. The chain uses TRBV11-3 and TRBJ2-1, with 10 nucleotides matching TRBD1. This CDR3 has 15 amino acids. After removal of 4 bases from V and 6 bases from J, the junction contained 6 bases not matched to a gene. Germline V gene sequence: CDR1 SGHNT, CDR2 YENEEA. In DNA form, the CDR3 reads TGTGCCAGCAGCTCCCGACAGGGGGCGGCCAATGAGCAGTTCTTC. Protein: CASSSRQGAANEQFF.

This chain uses TRBV14 with TRBJ1-3; D call uncertain. Germline lookup yields CDR1 SGHDN and CDR2 FVKESK. V was clipped by 0 bases and J by 2 bases, with 14 bases between them. The length of the CDR3 is 17 residues. CDR3 residues: CASSQDASEETGNTIYF. CDR3 bases: TGTGCCAGCAGCCAAGATGCGTCTGAGGAGACTGGAAACACCATATATTTT.

The chain joins TRBV2 to TRBJ1-1; D remains unclear. V was trimmed by 2 bases and J by 0 bases, leaving 7 bases between them. The germline gives CDR1 SNHLY, CDR2 FYNNEI. The CDR3 covers 14 residues. CDR3 loop: CASSEFAVNTEAFF. The CDR3, as DNA: TGTGCCAGCAGTGAATTCGCAGTGAACACTGAAGCTTTCTTT.

This chain joins TRBV29-1 and TRBJ2-7; weak D call: TRBD2 (5 bases). The V and J ends lost 6 bases and 2 bases respectively, with 11 bases between them. The CDR3 is made up of 12 amino acids. Germline V gene lookup returns CDR1 SQVTM and CDR2 ANQGSEA. CDR3 residues: CSVVEGTYEQYF. In DNA, the CDR3 is TGCAGCGTCGTCGAGGGTACCTACGAGCAGTACTTC.

This clone has just one count. This chain links TRBV9 with TRBJ1-4; D possibly corresponds to TRBD1 (5 bases). The CDR3 contains 17 residues. V lost 0 bases and J 7 bases, leaving 19 bases between the germline ends. Germline assignment: CDR1 SGDLS and CDR2 YYNGEE. The chain's CDR3 is CASSVGYLGGRGEKLFF. The CDR3 nucleotides read TGTGCCAGCAGCGTAGGGTACCTAGGTGGGAGGGGTGAAAAACTGTTTTTT. The full variable domain, completed using reference TRBV9 and TRBJ1-4, is DSGVTQTPKHLITATGQRVTLRCSPRSGDLSVYWYQQSLDQGLQFLIQYYNGEERAKGNILERFSAQQFPDLHSELNLSSLELGDSALYFCASSVGYLGGRGEKLFFGSGTQLSVL.

This clone came up once. A read error may produce the germline difference seen at one junction end. V gene TRBV6-5 combines with J gene TRBJ1-2; TRBD1 is a possible D gene (5 bases). This CDR3 has 13 amino acids. Germline V lookup: CDR1 MNHEY, CDR2 SVGAGI. The CDR3 bases are TGTGCCAGCAGTTACTTGGACAACTACGGCTACACCTTC. Its translation: CASSYLDNYGYTF.

The chain employs TRBV6-5 and TRBJ1-1; D may be TRBD1 (5 bases). The CDR3 is 13 amino acids. Germline V gene sequence: CDR1 MNHEY, CDR2 SVGAGI. Trimming removed 4 bases at V and 0 bases at J, with 6 bases between. CDR3 nucleotide sequence: TGTGCCAGCAGTTCCAGGGTGAACACTGAAGCTTTCTTT. It yields the protein CASSSRVNTEAFF.

The chain has TRBV12-3 or TRBV12-4 and TRBJ1-1; the D is unclear. There are 13 residues in the CDR3. With 3 bases removed from V and 7 bases from J, the gap between germline ends came to 12 bases. The CDR3 sequence is CASSFFEGNEAFF. As DNA, the CDR3 is TGTGCCAGCAGTTTCTTCGAGGGTAATGAAGCTTTCTTT.

CDR3 in amino acids: CASSLGGDNSPLHF. CDR3 nucleotides: TGTGCCAGCAGCTTAGGGGGGGATAATTCACCCCTCCACTTT. The chain has TRBV7-3 and TRBJ1-6; D is possibly TRBD1 (5 bases). This CDR3 is built from 14 residues. The V and J ends lost 2 bases and 5 bases respectively, with 7 bases between them. CDR1 is SGHTA and CDR2 is FQGTGA in the germline V gene.

J is TRBJ1-4 and V is TRBV24-1; tentative D call: TRBD1 (6 bases). Germline V gives CDR1 KGHDR, CDR2 SFDVKD. V was clipped by 5 bases and J by 8 bases, with 17 bases between them. This CDR3 contains 15 residues. The chain's CDR3 is CATSGGRGAGEKLFF. The DNA for the CDR3 is TGTGCCACCAGTGGGGGCCGGGGGGCAGGAGAAAAACTGTTTTTT.